This T cell receptor beta chain was sequenced during a study of memory CD4+ T cells and cytomegalovirus serostatus. About the research overall: This sample comes from healthy Belgian adults, about nine CMV seropositive, approximately 23 seronegative. General study results and limits: CMV serostatus prediction reached median AUC 0.95, or 0.91 with US-trained model.

Trimming removed 4 bases from V and 3 bases from J, with 21 bases in between. This CDR3 has 17 amino acids. From germline, CDR1 is MNHEY and CDR2 SMNVEV (reference sequence). The assay was immunoSEQ multiplex PCR, and TCRdb's table has in-frame clones only and misses some. The sample has some 52,000 clones; 80% to 90% are singletons. In this sample, this clone turned up a few times. The antigen is not known. The sort gate was single viable CD3+CD4+CD8-CD45RO+ cells for memory CD4+ T cells. Total CD4+ T cells were enriched by CD4 positive selection. Input material: memory CD4+ T cells from blood. J is TRBJ1-1 and V is TRBV27, with D perhaps matching TRBD1 (5 bases). This clonotype was sampled from an adult in good health and CMV-seropositive. The DNA for the CDR3 is TGTGCCAGCAGTTCTCTCCTGCGGGGGATCAAGTACACTGAAGCTTTCTTT. Protein: CASSSLLRGIKYTEAFF.